A selection of T cell receptor beta chains follows, all from one sample in a study of blood T cell repertoires in COVID-19. Data came from immunoSEQ multiplex PCR; TCRdb stores just in-frame clones and leaves some out. The data contain about 300,000 clones, around 90% of them singletons. Material for sequencing was peripheral blood. The receptors were sampled from a man in his late teens or twenties with active or convalescent COVID-19. Both conserved end residues are part of each CDR3. The order of the fields is D gene, J gene, clone size, V gene, CDR3 protein, CDR3 DNA. A D gene is named only where the DNA matches it firmly. A clone size is listed for some rows: how often the clone was seen (once, few, many), or a class if it is expanded.

>-|TRBJ1-2|-|TRBV19
CASSRLEGNYGYTF
TGTGCCAGTAGTAGACTTGAGGGTAACTATGGCTACACCTTC
>-|TRBJ2-1|few|TRBV9
CASSVEAAPYEQFF
TGTGCCAGCAGCGTAGAAGCTGCCCCCTATGAGCAGTTCTTC
>TRBD1|TRBJ1-4|-|TRBV9
CASSRTGGSGNEKLFF
TGTGCCAGCAGCAGGACAGGGGGATCGGGTAATGAAAAACTGTTTTTT
>-|TRBJ2-3|-|TRBV27
CASRPGARDTQYF
TGTGCCAGCAGGCCAGGGGCGCGGGATACGCAGTATTTT
>TRBD1|TRBJ2-7|-|TRBV5-1
CASSLRTGGTSYEQYF
TGCGCCAGCAGCTTGAGGACAGGGGGCACGTCCTACGAGCAGTACTTC
>-|TRBJ2-4|-|TRBV6-5
CASKEGSLAKNIQYF
TGTGCCAGCAAAGAGGGATCCTTAGCCAAAAACATTCAGTACTTC
>TRBD2|TRBJ2-1|-|TRBV4-1
CASSQMWGGYNEQFF
TGCGCCAGCAGCCAAATGTGGGGGGGCTACAATGAGCAGTTCTTC
>TRBD2|TRBJ2-2|-|TRBV7-3
CASSLTNSGGSTGELFF
TGTGCCAGCAGCTTAACCAATAGCGGGGGGTCCACCGGGGAGCTGTTTTTT
>TRBD2|TRBJ2-3|-|TRBV3-1/TRBV3-2
CASSTRGVTDTQYF
TGTGCCAGCAGCACGCGGGGGGTCACAGATACGCAGTATTTT
>TRBD1|TRBJ1-2|-|TRBV19
CASSTTGAPGYGYTF
TGTGCCAGTAGTACAACAGGGGCCCCGGGCTATGGCTACACCTTC
>-|TRBJ2-1|once|TRBV7-2
CASSFMGRSSNKGEQFF
TGTGCCAGCAGCTTCATGGGTAGGTCTAGCAATAAAGGTGAGCAGTTCTTC
>-|TRBJ1-1|-|TRBV3-1/TRBV3-2
CASSQGTGYTEAFF
TGTGCCAGCAGCCAAGGAACGGGGTACACTGAAGCTTTCTTT
>TRBD1|TRBJ1-2|-|TRBV13
CASRSGTGISVWYGYTF
TGTGCCAGCAGATCCGGGACAGGGATCAGTGTGTGGTATGGCTACACCTTC
>-|TRBJ2-5|-|TRBV27
CASTNTPGVQETQYF
TGTGCCAGCACCAACACCCCAGGGGTCCAAGAGACCCAGTACTTC
>-|TRBJ1-5|-|TRBV2
CASGQPQHF
TGTGCGTCAGGTCAGCCCCAGCATTTT
>TRBD1|TRBJ1-4|-|TRBV4-3
CASSKTGGYKTNEKLFF
TGCGCCAGCAGCAAAACAGGGGGCTATAAGACTAATGAAAAACTGTTTTTT
>TRBD1|TRBJ1-2|-|TRBV5-1
CASSTGDPKNGYTF
TGCGCCAGCAGCACAGGGGACCCAAAAAATGGCTACACCTTC
>TRBD1|TRBJ1-1|-|TRBV7-9
CASSLRGQGGYLMAEAFF
TGTGCCAGCAGCCTCAGGGGGCAGGGTGGCTACTTGATGGCTGAAGCTTTCTTT